Shown below are 12 T cell receptor beta chains from a single sample sequenced in a study of shared clonotypes between healthy human individuals. TCRdb keeps only in-frame clones here, not all; method: immunoSEQ multiplex PCR. The sample has roughly 1,000,000 clones, 75% to 80% seen once; the top ten hold roughly 0.65%. Source material: memory CD4+ T cells from PBMCs. Subset meaning: CD45RA-negative fraction. Every receptor here comes from a man younger than 35 in good health. Some clones in this sample may be carry-over from other donors' samples.

In its sample, this clone was seen many times. This chain uses TRBV9 with TRBJ2-3, with 10 bases matching TRBD2. The CDR3 contains 14 residues. Germline V gene lookup returns CDR1 SGDLS and CDR2 YYNGEE. With V trimmed by 6 bases and J by 4 bases, 5 bases remained unmatched. CDR3 sequence (DNA): TGTGCCAGCACACCGGGACTAGCGTCAGATACGCAGTATTTT. Translation: CASTPGLASDTQYF.

The J gene is TRBJ1-4, the V gene TRBV25-1; tentatively, D is TRBD1 (5 bases). V was shortened by 2 bases and J by 8 bases, with 12 bases between the two germline ends. In germline, CDR1 is MGHDK, CDR2 SYGVNS. The CDR3 extends over 14 amino acids. The CDR3 nucleotides are TGTGCCAGCAGTGAAACGACGGGACCGGAAAAACTGTTTTTT. It yields the protein CASSETTGPEKLFF. Based on the CDR3 plus reference TRBV25-1 and TRBJ1-4, the full variable domain is EADIYQTPRYLVIGTGKKITLECSQTMGHDKMYWYQQDPGMELHLIHYSYGVNSTEKGDLSSESTVSRIRTEHFPLTLESARPSHTSQYLCASSETTGPEKLFFGSGTQLSVL.

This chain links TRBV7-6 with TRBJ2-3, with D tentatively TRBD2 (6 bases). The CDR3 length is 16 residues. Germline V gene data show CDR1 as SGHVS and CDR2 as FNYEAQ. Trimming took 5 bases from V and 0 from J, leaving 15 bases between them. CDR3 nucleotides: TGTGCCAGCAGCCGTAGCGGCGGTACCAGCACAGATACGCAGTATTTT. Amino acid sequence: CASSRSGGTSTDTQYF. The full variable domain, completed using reference TRBV7-6 and TRBJ2-3, is GAGVSQSPRYKVTKRGQDVALRCDPISGHVSLYWYRQALGQGPEFLTYFNYEAQQDKSGLPNDRFSAERPEGSISTLTIQRTEQRDSAMYRCASSRSGGTSTDTQYFGPGTRLTVL.

The rearrangement joins TRBV28 to TRBJ1-3, with D uncertain. Germline CDR1 and CDR2: MDHEN and SYDVKM. Trimming took off 3 bases at V and 4 bases at J, with 10 bases between the two ends. This CDR3 region has 14 residues. CDR3 coding DNA: TGTGCCAGCAGTTTCCCCCCGGGGGGAAACACCATATATTTT. Its protein is CASSFPPGGNTIYF.

The chain uses TRBV5-6 and TRBJ1-5; D is undetermined. V shed 3 bases and J shed 2 bases, with 6 bases lying between them. The CDR3 is made up of 13 amino acids. Germline loops: CDR1 SGHDT, CDR2 YYEEEE. The CDR3 nucleotides are TGTGCCAGCAGCTACGCAGGCAATCAGCCCCAGCATTTT. The encoded protein is CASSYAGNQPQHF.

The CDR3 DNA reads as TGTGCCAGCAGCCTACTCTCTGGGGCCAACGTCCTGACTTTC. Encoded protein: CASSLLSGANVLTF. The V and J genes are TRBV5-4 and TRBJ2-6; no clear D gene. V lost 4 bases to trimming and J lost 0 bases, with 5 bases between them. The CDR3 runs to 14 residues. The germline V gene encodes CDR1 SGHNT and CDR2 YYREEE (reference sequence). Full variable domain (outside the CDR3, taken from reference TRBV5-4 and TRBJ2-6): ETGVTQSPTHLIKTRGQQVTLRCSSQSGHNTVSWYQQALGQGPQFIFQYYREEENGRGNFPPRFSGLQFPNYSSELNVNALELDDSALYLCASSLLSGANVLTFGAGSRLTVL.

V is TRBV25-1 and J is TRBJ1-5, with a tentative D call TRBD1 (6 bases). V was trimmed by 4 bases and J by 1 base, leaving 11 bases between them. The germline V gene encodes CDR1 MGHDK and CDR2 SYGVNS. The CDR3 is 15 residues long. CDR3 sequence: CASSGNQGSNQPQHF. The CDR3 DNA reads as TGTGCCAGCAGTGGGAATCAGGGGAGCAATCAGCCCCAGCATTTT.

This clone was found a few times. The J gene is TRBJ1-4, the V gene TRBV5-4, with 9 bases lining up with TRBD1. The V and J ends lost 4 bases and 4 bases, in that order; junction bases with no gene match: 2. The CDR3 has 14 residues. Looked up from germline, CDR1 is SGHNT and CDR2 is YYREEE (reference sequence). For the CDR3, the DNA is TGTGCCAGCAGCGTGGACAGGGGTAATGAAAAACTGTTTTTT. Its protein product is CASSVDRGNEKLFF.

This chain uses TRBV15 with TRBJ2-7; a weak D match, TRBD2 (5 bases). The V gene's germline CDR1 is LNHNV and CDR2 YYDKDF (reference sequence). The CDR3 is made up of 14 amino acids. Between the trimmed V and J ends, which lost 0 bases and 4 bases, there was a span of 10 bases. The DNA for the CDR3 is TGTGCCACCAGCAGAGATCCGGGATTTTACGAGCAGTACTTC. It encodes CATSRDPGFYEQYF.

V gene TRBV6-5 combines with J gene TRBJ1-1; D not resolved. Trimming cost V 0 bases and J 1 base, with 12 bases left between them. The germline V gene encodes CDR1 MNHEY and CDR2 SVGAGI. The CDR3 extends over 16 amino acids. Here the CDR3 reads CASSYSLGSGNTEAFF. The CDR3 bases are TGTGCCAGCAGTTACTCCTTGGGCTCGGGGAACACTGAAGCTTTCTTT.

This chain's CDR3 is CASTGSGPNIQYF. The CDR3 DNA sequence: TGTGCCAGCACCGGTAGCGGTCCCAACATTCAGTACTTC. The chain couples TRBV2 to TRBJ2-4, with a possible D match to TRBD2 (6 bases). The germline V gene has CDR1 SNHLY and CDR2 FYNNEI. The CDR3 spans 13 residues. V lost 7 bases and J lost 7, with 14 bases in between.

V is TRBV9 and J is TRBJ2-3; tentative D call: TRBD2 (6 bases). Trimming left V 2 bases short and J 2 bases short, with 12 bases between. The CDR3 extends over 15 amino acids. Germline CDR1 SGDLS, CDR2 YYNGEE. CDR3 DNA: TGTGCCAGCAGCGTCCTGGGGGAGGACACAGATACGCAGTATTTT. It yields the protein CASSVLGEDTDTQYF.